This is a list of T cell receptor beta chains from one sample in a study of T cells in pancreatic ductal adenocarcinoma. Sequenced by immunoSEQ multiplex PCR; TCRdb stores in-frame clones only, minus some. The sample includes over 85,000 clones, over 90% seen only once; the top ten take 3.1%. Sequenced material: PBMCs. The source is a human donor with pancreatic ductal adenocarcinoma. The CDR3 runs from the conserved cysteine through the conserved F or W. The D gene is left open where the match is weak. Clone size is shown for a subset of rows, as once, few, many or a class of expanded clone.

D gene: NA; J gene: TRBJ1-3; clone size: NA; V gene: TRBV5-1; CDR3 protein: CASSLQGDSGNTIYF; CDR3 DNA: TGCGCCAGCAGCTTACAGGGTGACTCTGGAAACACCATATATTTT
D gene: NA; J gene: TRBJ2-7; clone size: NA; V gene: TRBV12-5; CDR3 protein: CASGPEGNVEQYF; CDR3 DNA: TGTGCTAGTGGTCCGGAGGGGAACGTCGAGCAGTACTTC
D gene: NA; J gene: TRBJ1-1; clone size: NA; V gene: TRBV4-2; CDR3 protein: CASSANGGDTEAFF; CDR3 DNA: TGTGCCAGCAGCGCAAACGGGGGGGACACTGAAGCTTTCTTT
D gene: TRBD1; J gene: TRBJ1-1; clone size: NA; V gene: TRBV27; CDR3 protein: CASSSTGGNTEAFF; CDR3 DNA: TGTGCCAGCAGTTCGACAGGGGGTAACACTGAAGCTTTCTTT
D gene: TRBD1; J gene: TRBJ2-7; clone size: NA; V gene: TRBV6-5; CDR3 protein: CASSRTGVGYEQYF; CDR3 DNA: TGTGCCAGCAGCCGCACAGGGGTCGGCTACGAGCAGTACTTC
D gene: NA; J gene: TRBJ2-1; clone size: NA; V gene: TRBV6-5; CDR3 protein: CATSLGPRQGQFF; CDR3 DNA: TGTGCCACAAGTTTGGGGCCGCGACAAGGGCAGTTCTTC
D gene: TRBD2; J gene: TRBJ2-7; clone size: NA; V gene: TRBV19; CDR3 protein: CASSTSGTSFGEQYF; CDR3 DNA: TGTGCCAGTAGTACCTCCGGGACTAGTTTTGGGGAGCAGTACTTC
D gene: TRBD1; J gene: TRBJ2-5; clone size: NA; V gene: TRBV29-1; CDR3 protein: CSVGDRGRETQYF; CDR3 DNA: TGCAGCGTTGGTGACAGGGGACGGGAGACCCAGTACTTC
D gene: NA; J gene: TRBJ2-1; clone size: NA; V gene: TRBV6-5; CDR3 protein: CASSGSPYNEQFF; CDR3 DNA: TGTGCCAGCAGCGGGAGCCCCTACAATGAGCAGTTCTTC
D gene: NA; J gene: TRBJ2-1; clone size: NA; V gene: TRBV5-1; CDR3 protein: CASSGADAYNEQFF; CDR3 DNA: TGCGCCAGCAGCGGAGCCGACGCGTACAATGAGCAGTTCTTC
D gene: TRBD2; J gene: TRBJ2-7; clone size: NA; V gene: TRBV7-9; CDR3 protein: CASSSPGGSYEQYF; CDR3 DNA: TGTGCCAGCAGCTCCCCCGGGGGGTCCTACGAGCAGTACTTC
D gene: NA; J gene: TRBJ2-1; clone size: NA; V gene: TRBV5-1; CDR3 protein: CASSLQSSYNEQFF; CDR3 DNA: TGCGCCAGCAGCTTACAGAGCTCCTACAATGAGCAGTTCTTC
D gene: TRBD1; J gene: TRBJ2-7; clone size: NA; V gene: TRBV4-1; CDR3 protein: CASSPKQGPYEQYF; CDR3 DNA: TGCGCCAGCTCACCAAAACAGGGGCCCTACGAGCAGTACTTC
D gene: TRBD2; J gene: TRBJ2-1; clone size: NA; V gene: TRBV7-9; CDR3 protein: CASSLLAGVHEQFF; CDR3 DNA: TGTGCCAGCAGCTTGCTAGCGGGAGTACATGAGCAGTTCTTC
D gene: TRBD2; J gene: TRBJ2-1; clone size: NA; V gene: TRBV4-1; CDR3 protein: CASSQVRLAGGEQFF; CDR3 DNA: TGCGCCAGCAGCCAAGTTAGACTAGCGGGGGGTGAGCAGTTCTTC
D gene: TRBD1; J gene: TRBJ2-7; clone size: NA; V gene: TRBV6-6; CDR3 protein: CASRRGQGSSEQYF; CDR3 DNA: TGTGCCAGTAGGAGAGGACAGGGGTCCTCCGAGCAGTACTTC
D gene: NA; J gene: TRBJ1-2; clone size: NA; V gene: TRBV28; CDR3 protein: CASSWGGYGYTF; CDR3 DNA: TGTGCCAGCAGTTGGGGAGGATATGGCTACACCTTC
D gene: TRBD2; J gene: TRBJ2-1; clone size: once; V gene: TRBV28; CDR3 protein: CASSQGLAIYNEQFF; CDR3 DNA: TGTGCCAGCAGCCAGGGACTAGCCATTTACAATGAGCAGTTCTTC
D gene: NA; J gene: TRBJ2-7; clone size: NA; V gene: TRBV4-1; CDR3 protein: CASSLGVSESEYEQYF; CDR3 DNA: TGCGCCAGCAGCCTAGGGGTTTCGGAGTCGGAATACGAGCAGTACTTC
D gene: TRBD2; J gene: TRBJ2-5; clone size: NA; V gene: TRBV7-3; CDR3 protein: CASSSPLSGPGLAGGLQETQYF; CDR3 DNA: TGTGCCAGCAGCTCACCCTTATCCGGTCCGGGACTAGCGGGAGGCCTCCAAGAGACCCAGTACTTC
D gene: NA; J gene: TRBJ1-2; clone size: NA; V gene: TRBV6-1; CDR3 protein: CASIPGVISLGGYTF; CDR3 DNA: TGTGCCAGCATCCCCGGGGTCATCAGTCTGGGTGGCTACACCTTC
D gene: TRBD1; J gene: TRBJ2-7; clone size: NA; V gene: TRBV5-3; CDR3 protein: CARSLAGQGGIEGF; CDR3 DNA: TGTGCCAGAAGCTTGGCGGGACAGGGTGGGATAGAAGGGTTC
D gene: NA; J gene: TRBJ1-5; clone size: NA; V gene: TRBV7-2; CDR3 protein: CASSLGLAANQPQHF; CDR3 DNA: TGTGCCAGCAGCTTAGGGCTCGCGGCGAATCAGCCCCAGCATTTT
D gene: TRBD2; J gene: TRBJ2-3; clone size: NA; V gene: TRBV4-3; CDR3 protein: CASSQDKGTSSAHTDTQYF; CDR3 DNA: TGCGCCAGCAGCCAAGATAAGGGGACTAGCTCGGCCCACACAGATACGCAGTATTTT
D gene: NA; J gene: TRBJ1-4; clone size: NA; V gene: TRBV30; CDR3 protein: CAWSQGSEKLFF; CDR3 DNA: TGTGCCTGGAGTCAAGGGAGTGAAAAACTGTTTTTT
D gene: NA; J gene: TRBJ2-7; clone size: NA; V gene: TRBV7-3; CDR3 protein: CASSPRFSSYEQYF; CDR3 DNA: TGTGCCAGCAGCCCCCGGTTTAGCTCCTACGAGCAGTACTTC
D gene: TRBD1; J gene: TRBJ2-2; clone size: NA; V gene: TRBV5-1; CDR3 protein: CASSLPGQGAGELFF; CDR3 DNA: TGCGCCAGCAGCTTACCGGGACAGGGGGCCGGGGAGCTGTTTTTT
D gene: NA; J gene: TRBJ2-2; clone size: NA; V gene: TRBV7-6; CDR3 protein: CASSLATPSGELFF; CDR3 DNA: TGTGCCAGCAGCTTAGCGACCCCTAGCGGGGAGCTGTTTTTT